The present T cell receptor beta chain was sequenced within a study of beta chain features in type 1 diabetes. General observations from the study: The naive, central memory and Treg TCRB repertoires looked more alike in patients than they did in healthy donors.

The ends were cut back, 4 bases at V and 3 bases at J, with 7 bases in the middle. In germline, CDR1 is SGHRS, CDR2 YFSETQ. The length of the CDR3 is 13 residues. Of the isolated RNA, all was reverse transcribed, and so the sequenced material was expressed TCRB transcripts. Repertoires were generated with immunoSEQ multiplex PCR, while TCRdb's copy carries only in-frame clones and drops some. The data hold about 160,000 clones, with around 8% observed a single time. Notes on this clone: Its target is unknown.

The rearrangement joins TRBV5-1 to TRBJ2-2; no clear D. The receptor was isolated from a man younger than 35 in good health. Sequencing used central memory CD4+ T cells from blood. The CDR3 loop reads CASSHGDTGELFF. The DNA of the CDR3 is TGCGCCAGCAGCCACGGTGACACCGGGGAGCTGTTTTTT.